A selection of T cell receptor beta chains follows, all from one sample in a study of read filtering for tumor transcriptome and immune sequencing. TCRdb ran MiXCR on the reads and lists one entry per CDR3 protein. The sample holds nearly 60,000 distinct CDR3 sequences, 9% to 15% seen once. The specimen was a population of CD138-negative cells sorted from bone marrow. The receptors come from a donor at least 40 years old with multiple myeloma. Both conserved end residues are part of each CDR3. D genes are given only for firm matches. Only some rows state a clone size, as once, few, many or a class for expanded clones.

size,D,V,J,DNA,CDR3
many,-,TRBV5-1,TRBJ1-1,TGCGCCAGCAGCTTGGATCCTAACGGAAGAACTGAAGCTTTCTTT,CASSLDPNGRTEAFF
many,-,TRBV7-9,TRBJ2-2,TGTGCCAGCACCTCTTATCGGATCAACACCGGGGAGCTGTTTTTT,CASTSYRINTGELFF
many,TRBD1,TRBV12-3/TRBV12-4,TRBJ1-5,TGTGCCAGCAGTTTACTTATCGGGACAGGTGACAATCAGCCCCAGCATTTT,CASSLLIGTGDNQPQHF
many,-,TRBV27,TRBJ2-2,TGTGCCAGCAGTTTTTCGCGTACACCGGACACGGAGAACACCGGGGAGCTGTTTTTT,CASSFSRTPDTENTGELFF
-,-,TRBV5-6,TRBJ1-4,TGCGCCAGCAGTCTATACACGGCACGTTTCGAAGAAGAACTGTTTTTT,CASSLYTARFEEELFF
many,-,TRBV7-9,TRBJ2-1,TGTGCCAGCAGCTTAGGCCGGCAGGACAATGAGCAGTTCTTC,CASSLGRQDNEQFF
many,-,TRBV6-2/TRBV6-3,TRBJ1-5,TGTGCCAGCAGCAATCCTCGGGGGGGCGTGCATTTT,CASSNPRGGVHF
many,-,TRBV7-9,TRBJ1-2,TGTGCCAGCAGCTTAGCAGGGGGTGGTAACTATGGCTACACCTTC,CASSLAGGGNYGYTF
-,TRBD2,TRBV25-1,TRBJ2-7,TGCGCCAGCAGTGTCAATCGCCCGGGCGGGAGCTACGAGCAGTACTTC,CASSVNRPGGSYEQYF
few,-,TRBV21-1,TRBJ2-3,TGTGCCAGCAGCAAAGGCCAGGGGCGCACAGATACGCAGTATTTT,CASSKGQGRTDTQYF
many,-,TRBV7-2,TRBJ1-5,TGTGCCAGCAGCCCGAGCAATCAGCCCCAGCATTTT,CASSPSNQPQHF
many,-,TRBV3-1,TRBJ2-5,TGTGCCAGCAGCCAAGCGGCAGGGGGGGAGACCCAGTACTTC,CASSQAAGGETQYF
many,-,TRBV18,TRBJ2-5,TGTGCCAGCTCACCAACGAAGGGAGAGACCCAGTACTTC,CASSPTKGETQYF
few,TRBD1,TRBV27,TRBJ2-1,TGTGCCAGCAGTTTATCACTTTTCGTAGTACAGGGGGCAAGGGAGCAGTTCTTC,CASSLSLFVVQGAREQFF
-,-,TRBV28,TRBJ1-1,TGTGCCAGCAGTTTAGTTTCGGGTAGAGAAGAGGCTTTCTTT,CASSLVSGREEAFF
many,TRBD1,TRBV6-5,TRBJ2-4,TGTGCCAGCCGGACAGGGAAAAACATTCAGTACTTC,CASRTGKNIQYF
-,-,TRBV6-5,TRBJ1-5,TGTGCCAGCAGTTACCTGGGCAGGTGGGATAAGCCCCAGCATTTT,CASSYLGRWDKPQHF
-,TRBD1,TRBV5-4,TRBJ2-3,TGTGCCAGCAGCTTCGTGACAGGGGGTACAGATACGCAGTATTTT,CASSFVTGGTDTQYF
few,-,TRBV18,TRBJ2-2,TGTGCCAGCTCACCGCGCGGTCTTGGCACCGGGGAGCTGTTTTTT,CASSPRGLGTGELFF
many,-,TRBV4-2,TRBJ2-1,TGTGCCAGCAGCCCCGAGTCCCCGATGAATGAGCAGTTCTTC,CASSPESPMNEQFF
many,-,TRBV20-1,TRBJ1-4,TGCAGTGCCCTTCCGGAGCCTAATGAAAAACTGTTTTTT,CSALPEPNEKLFF
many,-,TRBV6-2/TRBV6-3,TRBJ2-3,TGTGCCAGCAGTTACTTGCCCCGGAGCACAGATACGCAGTATTTT,CASSYLPRSTDTQYF
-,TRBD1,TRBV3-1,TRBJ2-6,TGTGCCAGCAGCCAGGACAGGGAGCCTGGGGCCAACGTCCTGACTTTC,CASSQDREPGANVLTF
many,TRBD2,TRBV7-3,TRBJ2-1,TGTGCCAGCAGCAAACAAGCGGGGGGTTGGAATGAGCAGTTCTTC,CASSKQAGGWNEQFF
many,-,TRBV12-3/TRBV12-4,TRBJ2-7,TGTGCCAGCAGACTAACCGGACTGTTCGACGAGCAGTACTTC,CASRLTGLFDEQYF
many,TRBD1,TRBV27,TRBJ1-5,TGTGCCAGCAGACCCGGACAGGGGCATAGCAATCAGCCCCAGCATTTT,CASRPGQGHSNQPQHF
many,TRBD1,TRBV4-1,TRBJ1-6,TGCGCCAGCAGCCAAGAACATCGGACAGGGGAGCCACCCCTCCACTTT,CASSQEHRTGEPPLHF
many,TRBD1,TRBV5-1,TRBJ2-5,TGCGCCAGCAGCTCGAGGGGGCCTGAGACCCAGTACTTC,CASSSRGPETQYF
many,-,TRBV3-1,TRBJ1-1,TGTGCCAGCAGCCAAGATCGCAGGTTCACTGAAGCTTTCTTT,CASSQDRRFTEAFF
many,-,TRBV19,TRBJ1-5,TGTGCCAGTAGTACTCTGGGAGGGCTAAATAGCAATCAGCCCCAGCATTTT,CASSTLGGLNSNQPQHF
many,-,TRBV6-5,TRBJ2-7,TGTGCCAGCAGCGCGAGCCTCTCCTACGAGCAGTACTTC,CASSASLSYEQYF
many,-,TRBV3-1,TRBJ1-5,TGTGCCAGCAGCCAACGGGACTCCCTCCAGCCCCAGCATTTT,CASSQRDSLQPQHF
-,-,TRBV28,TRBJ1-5,TGTGCCAGCAGTTCTAAACAGGTTCGAGTGGGAAATAGCAATCAGCCCCAGCATTTT,CASSSKQVRVGNSNQPQHF
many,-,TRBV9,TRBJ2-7,TGTGCCAGCTCAGCTAGATCAGGCTCCTACGAGCAGTACTTC,CASSARSGSYEQYF
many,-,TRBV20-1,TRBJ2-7,TGCAGTGCTAGAGGGAGCCAAGGGTTGGCCTCCTACGAGCAGTACTTC,CSARGSQGLASYEQYF
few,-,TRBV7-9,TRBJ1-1,TGTGCCAGCAGCTTAGAGGGGGAGGCTGAAGCTTTCTTT,CASSLEGEAEAFF
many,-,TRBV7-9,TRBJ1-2,TGTGCCAGCAGGGAATTCTATGGCTACACCTTC,CASREFYGYTF
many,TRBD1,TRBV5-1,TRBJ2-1,TGCGCCAGCAGCCCACAGGGGGTCCTCTACAATGAGCAGTTCTTC,CASSPQGVLYNEQFF
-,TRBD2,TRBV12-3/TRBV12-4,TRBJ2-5,TGTGCCAGCAGTTTAGGGCCCCAGCGGGGGTACCAAGAGACCCAGTACTTC,CASSLGPQRGYQETQYF
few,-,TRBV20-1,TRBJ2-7,TGCAGTGCTAGCCCAACTTACGGGTCGCCCTACGAGCAGTACTTC,CSASPTYGSPYEQYF
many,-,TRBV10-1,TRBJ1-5,TGCGCCAGCAGTGAGGCAGGGGAGCAGCCCCAGCATTTT,CASSEAGEQPQHF
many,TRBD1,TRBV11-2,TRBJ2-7,TGTGCCAGCAGCCCCGGGACAGGGGGCTACGAGCAGTACTTC,CASSPGTGGYEQYF
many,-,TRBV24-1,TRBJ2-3,TGTGCCACCGGCCCGGCAGGGCGCACAGATACGCAGTATTTT,CATGPAGRTDTQYF
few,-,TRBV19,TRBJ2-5,TGTGCCAGTAGTAGCGGACAGACTCAAGAGGCCCAGTACTTC,CASSSGQTQEAQYF
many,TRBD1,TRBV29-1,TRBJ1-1,TGCAGTGTTAACAGGGGAAACACTGAAGCTTTCTTT,CSVNRGNTEAFF
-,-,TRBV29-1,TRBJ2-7,TGCAGCGTTGGGTCTCAGAGCTACGAGCAGTACTTC,CSVGSQSYEQYF
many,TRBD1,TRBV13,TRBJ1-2,TGTGCCAGCAGTATCGGGACAGGGTATGGCTACACCTTC,CASSIGTGYGYTF
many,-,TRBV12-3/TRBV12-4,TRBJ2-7,TGTGCCAGCAGTTTTAAGTACGAGCAGTACTTC,CASSFKYEQYF
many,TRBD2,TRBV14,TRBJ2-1,TGTGCCAGCAGCCAACCTAGCGGGTCTTACAATGAGCAGTTCTTC,CASSQPSGSYNEQFF
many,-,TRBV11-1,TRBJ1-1,TGTGCCAGCAGCTTACGGGGGCGAACTGAAGCTTTCTTT,CASSLRGRTEAFF
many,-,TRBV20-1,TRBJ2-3,TGCAGTGCTAGTGCCTGGTCTAGCGCGAGCACAGATACGCAGTATTTT,CSASAWSSASTDTQYF
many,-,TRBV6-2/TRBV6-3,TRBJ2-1,TGTGCCAGCAGCGGGACTCGGAATGAGCAGTTCTTC,CASSGTRNEQFF
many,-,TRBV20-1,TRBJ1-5,TGCAGTGCATCGGGGGGCAATCAGCCCCAGCATTTT,CSASGGNQPQHF
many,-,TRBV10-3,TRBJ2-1,TGTGCCATCCGCCGGGGGGCAGTCAATAATGAGCAGTTCTTC,CAIRRGAVNNEQFF